The next 5 T cell receptor beta chains were all read from a single sample in a study of T cells in Graves' hyperthyroidism and ophthalmopathy. What was amplified from RNA transcripts were TCR beta CDR3 regions. The study used the HTBI primer set for a first-round RT-PCR of the TCR CDR3. TCRdb used MiXCR to reprocess the multiplex PCR reads, holding one entry per CDR3 protein. The sample yields approximately 350,000 distinct CDR3 sequences, nearly 15% seen once. The sequenced sample was blood. The receptors here all came from an older woman with Graves' ophthalmopathy.

The chain carries TRBV7-9 and TRBJ2-3; a possible D gene is TRBD2 (6 bases). Trimming took 3 bases from V and 0 from J, leaving 10 bases between them. Per the germline V gene, CDR1 is SEHNR and CDR2 is FQNEAQ (reference sequence). CDR3 length equals 15 residues. In nucleotides, the CDR3 is TGTGCCAGCAGCTTGGAGGGAACGAGCACAGATACGCAGTATTTT. This sequence encodes CASSLEGTSTDTQYF. Full variable domain (outside the CDR3, taken from reference TRBV7-9 and TRBJ2-3): DTGVSQNPRHKITKRGQNVTFRCDPISEHNRLYWYRQTLGQGPEFLTYFQNEAQLEKSRLLSDRFSAERPKGSFSTLEIQRTEQGDSAMYLCASSLEGTSTDTQYFGPGTRLTVL.

The rearrangement joins TRBV5-1 to TRBJ2-1, with 10 positions matching TRBD2. The CDR3 has 16 residues. Per the germline V gene, CDR1 is SGHRS and CDR2 is YFSETQ. V lost 1 base and J lost 5; bases outside the gene matches: 6. The CDR3 spells CASSLPLAGVDNEQFF. For the CDR3, the DNA is TGCGCCAGCAGCTTGCCCCTAGCGGGAGTGGACAATGAGCAGTTCTTC.

The sample holds many counts of this clonotype. The chain employs TRBV30 and TRBJ2-2; D is unclear. CDR3 size: 14 residues. Germline loops: CDR1 GTSNPN, CDR2 SVGIG (reference sequence). V lost 6 bases to trimming and J lost 0 bases, with 11 bases between them. CDR3 sequence: CACLLSTNTGELFF. The DNA of the CDR3 is TGTGCCTGTCTCCTAAGCACGAACACCGGGGAGCTGTTTTTT.

The rearrangement uses TRBV20-1 and TRBJ2-5; 7 positions agree with TRBD1. The CDR3 consists of 12 residues. V lost 4 bases, J lost 4 bases, and 3 bases stayed unmatched. Germline CDR1 and CDR2: DFQATT and SNEGSKA (reference sequence). The CDR3 sequence: CSAKGAGETQYF. CDR3 sequence (DNA): TGCAGTGCTAAGGGGGCCGGAGAGACCCAGTACTTC.

There are many counts of this clonotype. The chain has TRBV18 and TRBJ2-5, with D possibly being TRBD1 (5 bases). Germline V lookup: CDR1 KGHSH, CDR2 LQKENI. The CDR3 loop spans 13 amino acids. With 5 bases removed from V and 2 bases from J, the gap between germline ends came to 9 bases. CDR3 amino acids: CASSTRQQETQYF. The DNA of the CDR3 is TGTGCCAGCTCAACCCGACAGCAAGAGACCCAGTACTTC.